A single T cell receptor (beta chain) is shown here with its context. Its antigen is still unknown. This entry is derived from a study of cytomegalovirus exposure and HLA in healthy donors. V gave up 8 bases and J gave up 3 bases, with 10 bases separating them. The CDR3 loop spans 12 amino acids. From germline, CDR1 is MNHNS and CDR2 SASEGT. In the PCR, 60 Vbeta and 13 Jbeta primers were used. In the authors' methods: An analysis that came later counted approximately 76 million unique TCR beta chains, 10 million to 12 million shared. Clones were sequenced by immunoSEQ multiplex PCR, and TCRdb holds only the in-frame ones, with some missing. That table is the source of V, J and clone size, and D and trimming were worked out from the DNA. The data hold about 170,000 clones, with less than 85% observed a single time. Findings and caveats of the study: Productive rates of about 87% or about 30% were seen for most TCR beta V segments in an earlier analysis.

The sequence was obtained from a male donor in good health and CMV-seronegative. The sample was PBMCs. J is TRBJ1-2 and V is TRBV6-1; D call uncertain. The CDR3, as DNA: TGTGCCAGCGCAGGCGATGACTATGGCTACACCTTC. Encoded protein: CASAGDDYGYTF.